Listed below are T cell receptor beta chains from one sample, sequenced in a study of T cells expressing NK-cell markers. TCRdb reprocessed the 5' RACE reads and keeps a single row for each CDR3 protein, giving no DNA. The repertoire table contains 150,000 to 170,000 distinct CDR3 sequences. The sample taken for sequencing was blood T cells: a sorted CD56 or NKG2C T cell subset, CD4+ or CD8+ T cells, or bulk PBMC T cells (not recorded which). The receptor source for this set is a woman aged 45-59 years in good health. Both conserved end residues are part of each CDR3. The order of the fields is V gene, J gene, CDR3 protein.

V: TRBV24-1; J: TRBJ2-5; CDR3: CATSEGQGLETQYF
V: TRBV29-1; J: TRBJ1-1; CDR3: CSGDRVDTEAFF
V: TRBV13; J: TRBJ2-2; CDR3: CASSLESVGGELFF
V: TRBV29-1; J: TRBJ2-1; CDR3: CSVEDTGNEQFF
V: TRBV2; J: TRBJ2-7; CDR3: CASSEEGIQYEQYF
V: TRBV27; J: TRBJ2-1; CDR3: CASSLMRSYEQFF
V: TRBV7-7; J: TRBJ1-2; CDR3: CASSARAGYGYTF
V: TRBV24-1; J: TRBJ2-5; CDR3: CATSDSTMRVWETQYF
V: TRBV29-1; J: TRBJ2-7; CDR3: CSVVIQTYEQYF
V: TRBV20-1; J: TRBJ2-1; CDR3: CSARVVGIWDEQFF
V: TRBV7-2; J: TRBJ2-1; CDR3: CASSLTRTRGNEQFF
V: TRBV13; J: TRBJ2-1; CDR3: CASSSRDSYNEQFF
V: TRBV25-1; J: TRBJ2-2; CDR3: CASSEFGRELFF
V: TRBV29-1; J: TRBJ2-7; CDR3: CSVEAGLADYEQYF
V: TRBV2; J: TRBJ2-3; CDR3: CATSRTATDTQYF
V: TRBV10-3; J: TRBJ2-2; CDR3: CAISGQGSNTGELFF
V: TRBV24-1; J: TRBJ2-2; CDR3: CATSERNTGELFF
V: TRBV11-3; J: TRBJ2-1; CDR3: CASSLVKGVEQFF
V: TRBV27; J: TRBJ2-1; CDR3: CAISLSGRGYNEQFF
V: TRBV12-3/TRBV12-4; J: TRBJ2-5; CDR3: CASSLGPETQYF
V: TRBV4-1; J: TRBJ2-3; CDR3: CASSQPAGSDTQYF
V: TRBV5-4; J: TRBJ2-1; CDR3: CASSLAPRSGAGNEQFF
V: TRBV2; J: TRBJ2-3; CDR3: CASSRTSGSAVSTDTQYF
V: TRBV4-1; J: TRBJ2-2; CDR3: CATRQNTGELFF
V: TRBV11-2; J: TRBJ2-3; CDR3: CASSFPTNTQYF
V: TRBV19; J: TRBJ2-3; CDR3: CASSSIILDRSTDTQYF
V: TRBV7-3; J: TRBJ2-1; CDR3: CASSSRDPLGGEQFF
V: TRBV24-1; J: TRBJ2-7; CDR3: CATSPKDRGGIYEQYF
V: TRBV7-8; J: TRBJ2-2; CDR3: CASSDRDGYTGELFF
V: TRBV12-3/TRBV12-4; J: TRBJ2-1; CDR3: CASRLGPGEQFF
V: TRBV10-3; J: TRBJ2-5; CDR3: CAIAPTARGKETQYF
V: TRBV3-1; J: TRBJ2-7; CDR3: CASSQGFSNSYEQYF
V: TRBV5-4; J: TRBJ1-1; CDR3: CASSLVGGPEAFF
V: TRBV29-1; J: TRBJ2-3; CDR3: CSVEDVRDTQYF
V: TRBV7-9; J: TRBJ2-7; CDR3: CASSPRLEVEQYF
V: TRBV5-4; J: TRBJ2-1; CDR3: CASSLVTSINEQFF
V: TRBV29-1; J: TRBJ2-7; CDR3: CSVETGEWEYEQYF
V: TRBV3-1; J: TRBJ2-1; CDR3: CASSPLAATYNEQFF
V: TRBV6-2/TRBV6-3; J: TRBJ2-7; CDR3: CASEGQGIYEQYF
V: TRBV5-1; J: TRBJ1-1; CDR3: CASSLIAGEETEAFF
V: TRBV3-1; J: TRBJ2-5; CDR3: CASSQDQQGSQETQYF